This T cell receptor beta chain was sequenced during a study of T cells in Graves' hyperthyroidism and ophthalmopathy. RNA transcripts provided the source from which TCR beta CDR3 regions were amplified. A set of HTBI primers served as the primers for a first-round RT-PCR of the TCR CDR3. TCRdb reanalysed the multiplex PCR reads using MiXCR and keeps one entry per CDR3 protein. The sample shows 250,000 to 400,000 distinct CDR3 sequences, roughly an eighth of them seen only once. PBMCs were collected from an approximately 9.2 ml volume of fresh peripheral blood. Study-level findings and limits: Stable hyperthyroidism was told apart from ophthalmopathy by a model built on 13 V-J features. Ophthalmopathy onset followed model prediction by a median about six months. The majority of expanded thyroid clonotypes above 0.001 also appeared in blood.

A word on this clonotype: What it binds is unknown.

Sequenced sample: blood. The receptor was derived from a woman aged 40 to 55 with Graves' ophthalmopathy.

The CDR3, as DNA: TGCAGTGCTGAAGTTAGCGGGACGTCAGATACGCAGTATTTT. This encodes CSAEVSGTSDTQYF. This chain uses TRBV20-1 with TRBJ2-3; 8 positions agree with TRBD2. V shed 5 bases, J shed 4 bases, and the junction held 8 bases outside the gene matches. Looked up from germline, CDR1 is DFQATT and CDR2 is SNEGSKA (reference sequence). The length of the CDR3 is 14 residues.